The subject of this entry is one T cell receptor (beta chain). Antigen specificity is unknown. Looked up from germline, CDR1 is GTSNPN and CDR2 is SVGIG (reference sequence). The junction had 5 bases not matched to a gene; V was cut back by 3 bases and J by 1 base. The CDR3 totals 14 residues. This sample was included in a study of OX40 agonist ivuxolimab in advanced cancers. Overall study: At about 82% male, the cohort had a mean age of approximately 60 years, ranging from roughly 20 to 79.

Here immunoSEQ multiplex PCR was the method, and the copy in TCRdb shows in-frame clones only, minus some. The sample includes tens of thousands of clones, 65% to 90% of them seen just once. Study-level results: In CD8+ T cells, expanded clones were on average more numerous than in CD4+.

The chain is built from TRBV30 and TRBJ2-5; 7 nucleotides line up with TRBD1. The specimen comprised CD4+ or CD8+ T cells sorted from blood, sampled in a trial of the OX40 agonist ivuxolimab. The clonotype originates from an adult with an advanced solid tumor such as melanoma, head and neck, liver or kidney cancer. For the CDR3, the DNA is TGTGCCTGGAGCCGAGGGACAGTCCAAGAGACCCAGTACTTC. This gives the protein CAWSRGTVQETQYF.